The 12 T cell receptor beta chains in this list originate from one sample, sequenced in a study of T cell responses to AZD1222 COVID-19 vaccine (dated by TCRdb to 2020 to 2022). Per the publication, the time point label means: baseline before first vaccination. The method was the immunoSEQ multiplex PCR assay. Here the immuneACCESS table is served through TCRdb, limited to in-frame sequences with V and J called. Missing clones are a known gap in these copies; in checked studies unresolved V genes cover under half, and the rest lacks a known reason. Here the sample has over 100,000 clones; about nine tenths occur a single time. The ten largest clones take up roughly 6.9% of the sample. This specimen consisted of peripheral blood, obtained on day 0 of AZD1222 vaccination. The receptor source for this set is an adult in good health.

This chain's CDR3 is CASRRARGTEAFF. For the CDR3, the DNA is TGTGCCAGCCGGCGGGCGCGGGGCACTGAAGCTTTCTTT. This chain uses TRBV2 with TRBJ1-1, with D unclear. The length of the CDR3 is 13 residues. Germline lookup yields CDR1 SNHLY and CDR2 FYNNEI. The V end lost 8 bases, the J end lost 4 bases, and 14 bases lay between the germline ends.

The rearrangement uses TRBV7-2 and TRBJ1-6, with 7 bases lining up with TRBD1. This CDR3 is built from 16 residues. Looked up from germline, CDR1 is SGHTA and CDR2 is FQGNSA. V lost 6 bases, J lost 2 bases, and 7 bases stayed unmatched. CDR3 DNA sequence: TGTGCCAGCAGACCACAGGGGCTGACCTATAATTCACCCCTCCACTTT. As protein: CASRPQGLTYNSPLHF.

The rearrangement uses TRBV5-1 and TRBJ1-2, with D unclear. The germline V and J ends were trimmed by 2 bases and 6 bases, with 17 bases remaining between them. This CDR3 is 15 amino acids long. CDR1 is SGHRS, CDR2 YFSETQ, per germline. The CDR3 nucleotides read TGCGCCAGCAGCTTAGGTCCGGTGTCGCGGGATGGCTACACCTTC. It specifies CASSLGPVSRDGYTF.

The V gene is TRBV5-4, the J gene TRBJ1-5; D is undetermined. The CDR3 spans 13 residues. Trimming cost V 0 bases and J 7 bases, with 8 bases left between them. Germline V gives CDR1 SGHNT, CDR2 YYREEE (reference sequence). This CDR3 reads CASSLDGGQPQHF. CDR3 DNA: TGTGCCAGCAGCTTGGACGGCGGGCAGCCCCAGCATTTT.

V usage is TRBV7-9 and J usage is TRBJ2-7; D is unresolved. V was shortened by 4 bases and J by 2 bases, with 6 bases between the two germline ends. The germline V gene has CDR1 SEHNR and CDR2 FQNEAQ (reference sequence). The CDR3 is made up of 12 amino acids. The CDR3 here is CASSSLTYEQYF. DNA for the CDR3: TGTGCCAGCAGCTCCCTAACCTACGAGCAGTACTTC.

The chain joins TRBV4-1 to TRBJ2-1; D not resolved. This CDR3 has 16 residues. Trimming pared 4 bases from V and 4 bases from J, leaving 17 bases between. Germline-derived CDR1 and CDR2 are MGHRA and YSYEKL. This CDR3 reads CASSLTVALSYNEQFF. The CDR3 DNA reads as TGCGCCAGCAGCCTAACCGTCGCCCTTTCTTACAATGAGCAGTTCTTC.

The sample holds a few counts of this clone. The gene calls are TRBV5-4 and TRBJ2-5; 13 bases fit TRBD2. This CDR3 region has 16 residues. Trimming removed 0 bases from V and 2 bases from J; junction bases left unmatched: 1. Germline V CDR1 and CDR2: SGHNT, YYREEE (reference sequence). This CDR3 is CASSLGLAGGQETQYF. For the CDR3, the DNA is TGTGCCAGCAGCTTGGGACTAGCGGGGGGACAAGAGACCCAGTACTTC.

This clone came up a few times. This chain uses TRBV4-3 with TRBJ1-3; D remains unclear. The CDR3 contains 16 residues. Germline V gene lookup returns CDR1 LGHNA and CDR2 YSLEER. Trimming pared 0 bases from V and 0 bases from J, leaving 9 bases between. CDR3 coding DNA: TGCGCCAGCAGCCAAGATCTGGGTTACTCTGGAAACACCATATATTTT. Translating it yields CASSQDLGYSGNTIYF.

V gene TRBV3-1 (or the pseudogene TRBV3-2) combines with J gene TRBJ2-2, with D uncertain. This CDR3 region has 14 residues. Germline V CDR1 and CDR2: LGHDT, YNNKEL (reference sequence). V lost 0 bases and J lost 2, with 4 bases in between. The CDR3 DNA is TGTGCCAGCAGCCAAGAAACCAACACCGGGGAGCTGTTTTTT. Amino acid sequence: CASSQETNTGELFF.

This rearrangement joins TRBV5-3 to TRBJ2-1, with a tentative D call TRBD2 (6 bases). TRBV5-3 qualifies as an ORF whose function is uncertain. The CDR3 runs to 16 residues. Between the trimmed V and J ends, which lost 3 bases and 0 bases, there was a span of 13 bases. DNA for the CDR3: TGTGCCAGAAGCTCCTCTGGAGCGGGCTCCTACAATGAGCAGTTCTTC. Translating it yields CARSSSGAGSYNEQFF.

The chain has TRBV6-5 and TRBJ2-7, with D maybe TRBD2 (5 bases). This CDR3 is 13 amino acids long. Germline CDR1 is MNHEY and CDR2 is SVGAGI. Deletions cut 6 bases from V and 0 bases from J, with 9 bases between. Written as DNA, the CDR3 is TGTGCCAGCAGGGGGAGTAGCTCCTACGAGCAGTACTTC. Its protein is CASRGSSSYEQYF.

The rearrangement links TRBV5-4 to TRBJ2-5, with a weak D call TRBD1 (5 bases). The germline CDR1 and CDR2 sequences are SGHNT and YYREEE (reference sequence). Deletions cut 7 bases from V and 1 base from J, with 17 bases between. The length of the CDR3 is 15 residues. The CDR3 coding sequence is TGTGCCAGCTCTGACAAGGGGCGGTCCCAAGAGACCCAGTACTTC. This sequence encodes CASSDKGRSQETQYF.